A single sample gave rise to the 18 T cell receptor beta chains below, sequenced in a study of shared T cell receptors in the human thymus. The repertoire was sequenced with immunoSEQ multiplex PCR; TCRdb's copy has only in-frame clones and lacks some. Here the sample spans 500,000 to 750,000 clones, 85% to 90% being singletons. Another study also made use of these data, one on human thymus T cells.

Sample: thymocytes. These TCRs come from a boy younger than two with a congenital heart defect.

V and J are TRBV28 and TRBJ2-7, with 9 bases identical to TRBD2. Germline trimming cut 4 bases from V and 0 bases from J; bases unmatched to any gene: 7. Looked up from germline, CDR1 is MDHEN and CDR2 is SYDVKM. CDR3 size: 16 residues. This chain's CDR3 is CASSSPRLADSYEQYF. In DNA, the CDR3 is TGTGCCAGCAGTTCACCTCGACTAGCGGACTCCTACGAGCAGTACTTC.

The V call is TRBV6-6, the J call TRBJ1-3; D is unresolved. Germline lookup yields CDR1 MNHNY and CDR2 SVGAGI (reference sequence). V lost 2 bases and J lost 0, with 11 bases in between. This CDR3 has 16 residues. Here the CDR3 DNA reads TGTGCCAGCAGTTACCCGCTGGAGTCCTCTGGAAACACCATATATTTT. Translating it yields CASSYPLESSGNTIYF.

V gene TRBV30 combines with J gene TRBJ2-5, with 16 bases matching TRBD2. The J call may be faulty, since TRBJ2-7 better matches the DNA end. Germline V gives CDR1 GTSNPN, CDR2 SVGIG (reference sequence). The CDR3 covers 19 residues. CDR3 DNA: TGTGCCTGGAGCACAGGGGTCGGGACTAGCGGGAGGGCCGTGCACGAGCAGTACTTC. Its protein product is CAWSTGVGTSGRAVHEQYF.

The V call is TRBV11-2, the J call TRBJ2-3; D might be TRBD1 (6 bases). Looked up from germline, CDR1 is SGHAT and CDR2 is FQNNGV. The CDR3 totals 16 residues. V lost 4 bases and J 2 bases, leaving 16 bases between the germline ends. The CDR3 loop is CASSSEGWTVTDTQYF. Written as DNA, the CDR3 is TGTGCCAGCAGCTCCGAGGGGTGGACAGTCACAGATACGCAGTATTTT. The variable domain in full, completed from reference TRBV11-2 and TRBJ2-3, reads EAGVAQSPRYKIIEKRQSVAFWCNPISGHATLYWYQQILGQGPKLLIQFQNNGVVDDSQLPKDRFSAERLKGVDSTLKIQPAKLEDSAVYLCASSSEGWTVTDTQYFGPGTRLTVL.

This clone has just a few counts. The chain carries TRBV27 and TRBJ2-7; 11 bases align to TRBD2. Germline V gene sequence: CDR1 MNHEY, CDR2 SMNVEV (reference sequence). V trimming: 5 bases; J trimming: 4 bases; junction bases outside the gene matches: 4. This CDR3 region has 14 residues. CDR3 in DNA: TGTGCCAGCAGTCAGGGACTAGCGGAATACGAGCAGTACTTC. This translates into CASSQGLAEYEQYF.

This sequence joins TRBV27 and TRBJ2-7; tentative D call: TRBD2 (6 bases). Germline V gives CDR1 MNHEY, CDR2 SMNVEV (reference sequence). V was pared by 3 bases and J by 0 bases, with 15 bases between. The CDR3 covers 16 residues. This CDR3 is CASSLGGRIHSYEQYF. In nucleotides, the CDR3 is TGTGCCAGCAGTTTGGGAGGCAGGATCCACTCCTACGAGCAGTACTTC.

A word on this clone: A junction end diverges from the germline sequence, so it may reflect a read error. The V call is TRBV6-1, the J call TRBJ2-1, with a weak D call TRBD1 (6 bases). Per the germline V gene, CDR1 is MNHNS and CDR2 is SASEGT. The CDR3 covers 13 residues. CDR3 bases: TGTGCCAACAGTGGGGGCCGGTACAATGAGCAGTTCTTC. This gives the protein CANSGGRYNEQFF.

J is TRBJ1-2 and V is TRBV6-6; D not certain. V was clipped by 6 bases and J by 3 bases, with 20 bases between them. CDR1 is MNHNY and CDR2 is SVGAGI in the germline V gene (reference sequence). The CDR3 is 16 residues long. Here the CDR3 reads CASSPPAPQFDYGYTF. The CDR3 bases are TGTGCCAGCAGCCCTCCGGCCCCACAGTTTGACTATGGCTACACCTTC.

V gene TRBV25-1 combines with J gene TRBJ2-1; D not certain. Germline CDR1 is MGHDK and CDR2 is SYGVNS. V was trimmed by 8 bases and J by 5 bases, leaving 22 bases between them. This CDR3 comprises 16 residues. CDR3 coding DNA: TGTGCCAGCGAATCAAAGACCTACTACCACAACAATGAGCAGTTCTTC. Its translation: CASESKTYYHNNEQFF.

This chain joins TRBV5-6 and TRBJ2-7; a weak D match, TRBD2 (5 bases). CDR3 length: 17 amino acids. The germline V gene encodes CDR1 SGHDT and CDR2 YYEEEE. The ends were cut back, 0 bases at V and 0 bases at J, with 16 bases in the middle. The chain's CDR3 is CASSLGFRADSSYEQYF. Written as DNA, the CDR3 is TGTGCCAGCAGCTTGGGGTTTAGAGCGGATAGCTCCTACGAGCAGTACTTC.

This sequence joins TRBV13 and TRBJ2-3; a weak D match, TRBD1 (5 bases). Looked up from germline, CDR1 is PRHDT and CDR2 is FYEKMQ (reference sequence). This CDR3 spans 15 amino acids. V was pared by 3 bases and J by 4 bases, with 14 bases between. The CDR3 DNA is TGTGCCAGCAGCTTGGCCGCAGGGAAGGCAGATACGCAGTATTTT. Its translation: CASSLAAGKADTQYF.

The chain couples TRBV27 to TRBJ2-7; 8 nucleotides line up with TRBD1. This CDR3 is 16 amino acids long. CDR1 and CDR2 (germline): MNHEY, SMNVEV (reference sequence). V trimming: 5 bases; J trimming: 2 bases; junction bases outside the gene matches: 11. The CDR3 DNA sequence: TGTGCCAGCAGTCCGCTTTTCAGACAGGGGACCTACGAGCAGTACTTC. Its translation is CASSPLFRQGTYEQYF.

The chain is built from TRBV28 and TRBJ2-7, with 7 bases fitting TRBD2. J was trimmed by 0 bases and V by 4 bases; bases with no gene match: 3. Germline assignment: CDR1 MDHEN and CDR2 SYDVKM. This CDR3 is 14 amino acids long. The CDR3 loop is CASSWGGSSYEQYF. CDR3 coding DNA: TGTGCCAGCAGTTGGGGAGGGAGCTCCTACGAGCAGTACTTC.

This clone appeared once. V gene TRBV12-5 combines with J gene TRBJ1-1; 8 nucleotides line up with TRBD1. Germline V gene data show CDR1 as LGHNT and CDR2 as FRNRAP. Losses at the gene ends were 4 bases for V and 2 bases for J; bases not matched to a gene: 12. This CDR3 region has 17 residues. The CDR3 sequence is CASGSDLSTGANTEAFF. CDR3 sequence (DNA): TGTGCTAGTGGTTCTGACCTTTCGACAGGGGCTAACACTGAAGCTTTCTTT.

This chain joins TRBV4-2 and TRBJ2-1, with 7 nucleotides matching TRBD1. CDR3 length: 18 residues. CDR1 and CDR2 (germline): LGHNA, YNFKEQ. V shed 2 bases and J 0 bases; nucleotides not matched to a gene: 10. The CDR3 spells CASSQSGRQGSSYNEQFF. The CDR3, as DNA: TGTGCCAGCAGCCAATCAGGTAGACAGGGTAGCTCCTACAATGAGCAGTTCTTC.

This chain links TRBV5-6 with TRBJ1-2, with D tentatively TRBD1 (6 bases). The CDR3 is 15 amino acids. Trimming pared 6 bases from V and 4 bases from J, leaving 19 bases between. Germline V gives CDR1 SGHDT, CDR2 YYEEEE. In nucleotides, the CDR3 is TGTGCCAGCAACCCTTCGGGGGGCGGGCCCTATGGCTACACCTTC. Translation: CASNPSGGGPYGYTF.

V is TRBV9 and J is TRBJ2-7; D perhaps matches TRBD1 (6 bases). CDR3 length equals 15 residues. Trimming pared 1 base from V and 4 bases from J, leaving 15 bases between. Germline V lookup: CDR1 SGDLS, CDR2 YYNGEE. The CDR3 DNA sequence: TGTGCCAGCAGCGTAAGGCAGGGGTGGCTTTACGAGCAGTACTTC. Translation: CASSVRQGWLYEQYF.

V is TRBV11-2 and J is TRBJ2-7, with D perhaps matching TRBD2 (6 bases). The germline V and J ends were trimmed by 2 bases and 4 bases, with 15 bases remaining between them. The CDR3 runs 15 residues. Germline V gene data show CDR1 as SGHAT and CDR2 as FQNNGV. CDR3 nucleotide sequence: TGTGCCAGCAGCTTATTACCCAGGGACTTTTACGAGCAGTACTTC. Amino acid sequence: CASSLLPRDFYEQYF.